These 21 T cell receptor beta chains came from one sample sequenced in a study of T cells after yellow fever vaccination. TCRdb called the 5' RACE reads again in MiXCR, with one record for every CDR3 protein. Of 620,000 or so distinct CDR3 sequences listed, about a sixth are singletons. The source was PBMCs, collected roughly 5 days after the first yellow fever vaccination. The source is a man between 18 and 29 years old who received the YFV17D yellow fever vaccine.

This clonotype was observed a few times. DNA of the CDR3: TGTGCCAGCAGCCCAACCAGGGGTGAAGCTTTCTTT. Translation gives CASSPTRGEAFF. This chain connects TRBV12-3 or TRBV12-4 to TRBJ1-1, with D possibly TRBD1 on 6 matching bases. CDR3 length: 12 amino acids. V was cut by 6 bases and J by 7 bases, with 12 bases left in between.

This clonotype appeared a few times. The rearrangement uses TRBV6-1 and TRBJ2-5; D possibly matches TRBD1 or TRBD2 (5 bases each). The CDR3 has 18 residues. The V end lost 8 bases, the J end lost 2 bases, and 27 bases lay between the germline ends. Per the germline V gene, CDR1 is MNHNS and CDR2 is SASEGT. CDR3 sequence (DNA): TGTGCCAGCCGTCGCCCGTCCCGGGGCGGCGGATCACAAGAGACCCAGTACTTC. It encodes CASRRPSRGGGSQETQYF.

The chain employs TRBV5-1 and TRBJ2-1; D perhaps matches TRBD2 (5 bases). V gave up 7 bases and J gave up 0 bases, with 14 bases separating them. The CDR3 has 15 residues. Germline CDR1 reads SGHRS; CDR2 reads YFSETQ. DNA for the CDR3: TGCGCCAGCCGAGGGCTTACGAGCTCCTACAATGAGCAGTTCTTC. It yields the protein CASRGLTSSYNEQFF.

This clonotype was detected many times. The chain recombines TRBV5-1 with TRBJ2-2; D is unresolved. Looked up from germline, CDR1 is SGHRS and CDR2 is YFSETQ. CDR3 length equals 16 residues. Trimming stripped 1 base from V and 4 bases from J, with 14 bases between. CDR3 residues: CASSLLPGRPTGELFF. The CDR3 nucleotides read TGCGCCAGCAGCTTGCTTCCGGGCCGCCCCACCGGGGAGCTGTTTTTT.

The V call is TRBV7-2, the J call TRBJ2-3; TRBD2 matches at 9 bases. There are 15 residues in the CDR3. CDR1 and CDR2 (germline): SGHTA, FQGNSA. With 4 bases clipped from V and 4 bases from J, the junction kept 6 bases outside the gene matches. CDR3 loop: CASSSPGLASDTQYF. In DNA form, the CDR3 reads TGTGCCAGCAGCTCGCCGGGACTAGCATCAGATACGCAGTATTTT.

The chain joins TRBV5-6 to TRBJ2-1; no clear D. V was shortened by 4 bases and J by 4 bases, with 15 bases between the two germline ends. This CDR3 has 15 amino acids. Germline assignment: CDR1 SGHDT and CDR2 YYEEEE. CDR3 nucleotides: TGTGCCAGCAGCCCCCCCTTCCCTCGTTACAATGAGCAGTTCTTC. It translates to CASSPPFPRYNEQFF.

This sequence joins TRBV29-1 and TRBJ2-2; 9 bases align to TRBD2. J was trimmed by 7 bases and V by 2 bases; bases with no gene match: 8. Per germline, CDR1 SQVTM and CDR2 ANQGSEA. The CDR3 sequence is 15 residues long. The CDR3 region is CSVEFSGGIGGELFF. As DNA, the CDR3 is TGCAGCGTTGAATTTAGCGGGGGAATCGGCGGGGAGCTGTTTTTT.

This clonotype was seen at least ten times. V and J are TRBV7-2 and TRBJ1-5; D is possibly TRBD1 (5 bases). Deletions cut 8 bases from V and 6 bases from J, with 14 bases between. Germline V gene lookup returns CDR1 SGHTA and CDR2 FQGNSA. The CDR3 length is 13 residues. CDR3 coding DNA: TGTGCCAGCTCACCGGGGGGGGGTCAGCCCCAGCATTTT. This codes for CASSPGGGQPQHF.

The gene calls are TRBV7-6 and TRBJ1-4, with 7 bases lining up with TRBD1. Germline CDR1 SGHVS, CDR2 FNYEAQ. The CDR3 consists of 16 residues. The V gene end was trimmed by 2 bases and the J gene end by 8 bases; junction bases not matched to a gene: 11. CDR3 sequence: CASSLWAGQGGEKLFF. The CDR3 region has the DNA TGTGCCAGCAGCTTATGGGCAGGCCAGGGGGGAGAAAAACTGTTTTTT.

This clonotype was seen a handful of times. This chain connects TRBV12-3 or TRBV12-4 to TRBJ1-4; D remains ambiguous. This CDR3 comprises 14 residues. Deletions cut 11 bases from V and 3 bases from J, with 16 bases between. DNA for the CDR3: TGTGCCTGCCGCAGTGGCTTACCTAATGAAAAACTGTTTTTT. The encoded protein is CACRSGLPNEKLFF.

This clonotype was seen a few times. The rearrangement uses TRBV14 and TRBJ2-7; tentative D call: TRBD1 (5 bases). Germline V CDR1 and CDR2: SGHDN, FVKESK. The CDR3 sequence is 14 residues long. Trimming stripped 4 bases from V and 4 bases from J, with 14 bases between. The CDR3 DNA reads TGTGCCAGCAGCCCTCAGGGCGGTAAATACGAGCAGTACTTC. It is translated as CASSPQGGKYEQYF. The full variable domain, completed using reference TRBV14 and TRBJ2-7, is EAGVTQFPSHSVIEKGQTVTLRCDPISGHDNLYWYRRVMGKEIKFLLHFVKESKQDESGMPNNRFLAERTGGTYSTLKVQPAELEDSGVYFCASSPQGGKYEQYFGPGTRLTVT.

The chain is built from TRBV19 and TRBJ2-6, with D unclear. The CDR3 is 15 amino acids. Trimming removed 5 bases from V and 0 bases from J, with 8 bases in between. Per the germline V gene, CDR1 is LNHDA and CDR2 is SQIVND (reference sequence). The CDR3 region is CASSPPNSGANVLTF. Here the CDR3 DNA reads TGTGCCAGTAGTCCCCCTAACTCTGGGGCCAACGTCCTGACTTTC.

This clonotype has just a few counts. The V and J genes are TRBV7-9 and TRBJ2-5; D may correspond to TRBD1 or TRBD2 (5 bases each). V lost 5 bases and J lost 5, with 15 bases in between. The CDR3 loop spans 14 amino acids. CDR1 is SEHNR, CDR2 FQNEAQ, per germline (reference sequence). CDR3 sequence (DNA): TGTGCCAGCAGCCCGCCCCCCAGGGAGGAGACCCAGTACTTC. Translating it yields CASSPPPREETQYF. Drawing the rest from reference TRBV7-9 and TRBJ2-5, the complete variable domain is DTGVSQNPRHKITKRGQNVTFRCDPISEHNRLYWYRQTLGQGPEFLTYFQNEAQLEKSRLLSDRFSAERPKGSFSTLEIQRTEQGDSAMYLCASSPPPREETQYFGPGTRLLVL.

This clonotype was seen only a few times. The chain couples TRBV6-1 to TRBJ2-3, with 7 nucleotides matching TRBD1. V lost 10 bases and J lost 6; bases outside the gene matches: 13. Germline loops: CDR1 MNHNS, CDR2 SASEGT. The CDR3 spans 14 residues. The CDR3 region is CATPPPGGLDTQYF. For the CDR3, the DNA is TGTGCCACTCCCCCCCCAGGGGGTTTGGATACGCAGTATTTT.

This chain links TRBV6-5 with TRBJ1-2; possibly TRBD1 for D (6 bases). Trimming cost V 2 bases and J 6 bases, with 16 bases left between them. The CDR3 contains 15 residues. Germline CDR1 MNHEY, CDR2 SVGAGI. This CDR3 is CASSYPGVLEDGYTF. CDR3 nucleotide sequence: TGTGCCAGCAGTTACCCAGGGGTCCTGGAGGATGGCTACACCTTC.

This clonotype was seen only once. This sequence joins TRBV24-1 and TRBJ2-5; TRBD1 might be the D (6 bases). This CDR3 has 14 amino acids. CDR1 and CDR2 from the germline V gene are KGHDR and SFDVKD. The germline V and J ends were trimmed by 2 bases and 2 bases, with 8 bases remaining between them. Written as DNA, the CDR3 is TGTGCCACCAGTGATTCGGGACAACAAGAGACCCAGTACTTC. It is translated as CATSDSGQQETQYF.

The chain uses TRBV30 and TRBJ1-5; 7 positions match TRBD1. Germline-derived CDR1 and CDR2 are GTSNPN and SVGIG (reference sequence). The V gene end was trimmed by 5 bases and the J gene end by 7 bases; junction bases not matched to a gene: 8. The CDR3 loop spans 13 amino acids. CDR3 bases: TGTGCCTGGGAAGGGGGCTCGGGGCAGCCCCAGCATTTT. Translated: CAWEGGSGQPQHF.

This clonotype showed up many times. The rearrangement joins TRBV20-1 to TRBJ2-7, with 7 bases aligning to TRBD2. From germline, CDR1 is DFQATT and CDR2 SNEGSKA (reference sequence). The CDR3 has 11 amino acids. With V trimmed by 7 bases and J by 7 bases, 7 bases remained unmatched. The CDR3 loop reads CSGGLGGEQYF. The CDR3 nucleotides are TGCAGTGGTGGACTAGGCGGGGAGCAGTACTTC.

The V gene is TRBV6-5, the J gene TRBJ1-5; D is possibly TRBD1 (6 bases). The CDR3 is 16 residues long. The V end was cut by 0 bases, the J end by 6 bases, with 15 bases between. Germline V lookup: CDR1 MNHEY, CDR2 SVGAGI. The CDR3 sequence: CASSYSMAGASQPQHF. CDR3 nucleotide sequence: TGTGCCAGCAGTTACTCCATGGCGGGGGCGAGTCAGCCCCAGCATTTT.

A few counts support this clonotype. In DNA, the CDR3 is TGTGCCAGCAGTTATGGAGGGGGTGAAAAACTGTTTTTT. Translated: CASSYGGGEKLFF. The chain employs TRBV27 and TRBJ1-4; tentatively, D is TRBD1 (6 bases). The CDR3 is 13 residues long. V dropped 4 bases and J dropped 7 bases, with 10 bases sitting between them. Germline assignment: CDR1 MNHEY and CDR2 SMNVEV (reference sequence).

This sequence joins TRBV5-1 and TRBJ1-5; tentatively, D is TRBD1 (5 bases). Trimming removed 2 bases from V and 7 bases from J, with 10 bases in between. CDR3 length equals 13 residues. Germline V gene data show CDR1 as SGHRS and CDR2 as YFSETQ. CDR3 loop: CASSFEGMQPQHF. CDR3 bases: TGCGCCAGCAGCTTCGAGGGGATGCAGCCCCAGCATTTT.